The 3 T cell receptor beta chains given below trace back to one sample, sequenced in a study of T cells in Graves' hyperthyroidism and ophthalmopathy. There were TCR beta CDR3 regions amplified from RNA transcripts. In the first-round RT-PCR of the TCR CDR3, the HTBI primer set was used. TCRdb itself ran the multiplex PCR reads through MiXCR, one entry per CDR3 protein. The profile shows hundreds of thousands of distinct CDR3 sequences, under 30% of them singletons. Specimen: blood. The receptors were sampled from a man in his forties with Graves' hyperthyroidism that later progressed to Graves' ophthalmopathy.

This clonotype was seen many times. V is TRBV24-1 and J is TRBJ1-2, with a tentative D call TRBD1 (5 bases). Germline lookup yields CDR1 KGHDR and CDR2 SFDVKD. This CDR3 is built from 14 residues. V was clipped by 4 bases and J by 4 bases, with 12 bases between them. The CDR3 coding sequence is TGTGCCACCAGTGACGTCAGGGTTAGCTATGGCTACACCTTC. Amino acids: CATSDVRVSYGYTF.

This clonotype turned up a few times. CDR3 nucleotide sequence: TGTGCCAGCAGTTTAGAGTCGGGGGGATCCTACGAGCAGTACTTC. Its protein product is CASSLESGGSYEQYF. The chain uses TRBV12-3 or TRBV12-4 and TRBJ2-7; TRBD2 aligns across 7 bases. V gave up 1 base and J gave up 1 base; unmatched junction bases: 4. The CDR3 is 15 amino acids.

This clonotype was detected a few times. The chain is built from TRBV12-3 or TRBV12-4 and TRBJ2-7, with 9 bases identical to TRBD2. This CDR3 has 15 residues. Trimming cost V 4 bases and J 2 bases; bases outside gene matches: 6. The CDR3 DNA follows: TGTGCCAGCAGTTCCCTAGCGGGGCCCACCTACGAGCAGTACTTC. The encoded protein is CASSSLAGPTYEQYF.